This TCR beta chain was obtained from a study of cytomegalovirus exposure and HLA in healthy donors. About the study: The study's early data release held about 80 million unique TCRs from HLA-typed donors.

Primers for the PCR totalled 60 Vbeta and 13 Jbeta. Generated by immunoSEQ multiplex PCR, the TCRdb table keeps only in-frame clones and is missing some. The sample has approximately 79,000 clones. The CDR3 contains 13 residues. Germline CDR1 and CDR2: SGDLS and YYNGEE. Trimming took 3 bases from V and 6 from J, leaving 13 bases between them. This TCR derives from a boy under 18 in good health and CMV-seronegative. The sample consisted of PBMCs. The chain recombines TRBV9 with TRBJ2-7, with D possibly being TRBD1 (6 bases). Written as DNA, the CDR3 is TGTGCCAGCAGCGGAGGACAGCGGACCGAGCAGTACTTC. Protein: CASSGGQRTEQYF.